This TCR beta chain was identified in a study of graft-versus-host responses after intestinal transplantation. Study summary: Multivisceral, liver-intestinal, or isolated intestinal grafts went to recipients.

Some clones are missing from TCRdb's copy, which holds only in-frame ones; the method was immunoSEQ multiplex PCR. The sample consists of approximately 130,000 clones, just over 90% of them appearing once. A note on this clone: What it binds is not known.

The origin of this receptor is a human donor who received an intestinal transplant. The source material was unstimulated CD4+ T cells sorted from spleen or lymph node cells, sampled before intestinal transplant.

The CDR3 bases are TGTGCCAGCAGCCAACTGGGCGGGGGCCGGCGAGAGACCCAGTACTTC. It specifies CASSQLGGGRRETQYF. The chain uses TRBV7-9 and TRBJ2-5; TRBD2 might be the D (7 bases). The CDR3 totals 16 residues. The V end was cut by 5 bases, the J end by 4 bases, with 20 bases between. Germline V gives CDR1 SEHNR, CDR2 FQNEAQ (reference sequence).